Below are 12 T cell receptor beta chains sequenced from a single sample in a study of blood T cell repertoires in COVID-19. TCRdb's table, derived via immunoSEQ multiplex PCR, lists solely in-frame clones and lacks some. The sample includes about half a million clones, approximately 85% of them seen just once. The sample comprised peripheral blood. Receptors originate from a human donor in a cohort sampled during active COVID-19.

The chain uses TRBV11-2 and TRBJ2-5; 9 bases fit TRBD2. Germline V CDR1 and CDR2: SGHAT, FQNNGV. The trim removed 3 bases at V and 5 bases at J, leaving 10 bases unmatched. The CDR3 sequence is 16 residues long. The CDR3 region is CASSFGIAGVSETQYF. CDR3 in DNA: TGTGCCAGCAGCTTCGGGATAGCGGGAGTTTCGGAGACCCAGTACTTC.

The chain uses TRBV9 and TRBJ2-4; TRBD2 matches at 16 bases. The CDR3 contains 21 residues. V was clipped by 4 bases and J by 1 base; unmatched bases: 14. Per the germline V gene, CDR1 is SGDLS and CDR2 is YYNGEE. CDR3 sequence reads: CASSTHSGLAGGLWAKNIQYF. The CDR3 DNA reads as TGTGCCAGCAGCACACATTCGGGACTAGCGGGAGGGCTTTGGGCCAAAAACATTCAGTACTTC.

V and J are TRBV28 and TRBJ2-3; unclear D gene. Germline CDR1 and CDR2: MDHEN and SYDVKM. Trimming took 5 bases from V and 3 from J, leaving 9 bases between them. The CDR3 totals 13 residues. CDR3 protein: CASSTPQTDTQYF. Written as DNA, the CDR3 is TGTGCCAGCAGTACACCCCAAACAGATACGCAGTATTTT.

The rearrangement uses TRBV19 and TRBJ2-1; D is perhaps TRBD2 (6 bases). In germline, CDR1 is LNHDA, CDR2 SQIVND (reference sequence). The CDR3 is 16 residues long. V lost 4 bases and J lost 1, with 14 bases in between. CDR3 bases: TGTGCCAGTAGTACAGGGCACCGGGGGTCCTACAATGAGCAGTTCTTC. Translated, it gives CASSTGHRGSYNEQFF.

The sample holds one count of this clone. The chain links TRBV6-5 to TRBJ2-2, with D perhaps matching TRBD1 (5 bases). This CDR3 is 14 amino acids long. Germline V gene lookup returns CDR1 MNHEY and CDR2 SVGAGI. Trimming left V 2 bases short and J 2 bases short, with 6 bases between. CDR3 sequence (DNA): TGTGCCAGCAGTTACCAGGGTAACACCGGGGAGCTGTTTTTT. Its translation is CASSYQGNTGELFF.

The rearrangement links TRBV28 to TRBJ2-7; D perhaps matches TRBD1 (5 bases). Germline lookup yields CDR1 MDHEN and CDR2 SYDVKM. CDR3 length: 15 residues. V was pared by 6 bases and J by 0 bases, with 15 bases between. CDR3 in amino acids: CASRLPQAGSYEQYF. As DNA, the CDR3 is TGTGCCAGCAGATTGCCACAGGCCGGCTCCTACGAGCAGTACTTC.

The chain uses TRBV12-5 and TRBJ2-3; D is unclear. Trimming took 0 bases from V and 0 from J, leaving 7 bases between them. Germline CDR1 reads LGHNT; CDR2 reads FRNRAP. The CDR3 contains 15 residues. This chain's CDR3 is CASGLVLGSTDTQYF. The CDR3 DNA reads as TGTGCTAGTGGTTTGGTACTGGGCAGCACAGATACGCAGTATTTT.

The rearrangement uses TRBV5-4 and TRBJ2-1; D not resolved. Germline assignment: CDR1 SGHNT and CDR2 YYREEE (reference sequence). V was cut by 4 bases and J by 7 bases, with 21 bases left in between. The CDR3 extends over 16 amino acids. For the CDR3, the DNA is TGTGCCAGCAGCCAAAAGCAGACGGCGGAACGAAATGAGCAGTTCTTC. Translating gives CASSQKQTAERNEQFF. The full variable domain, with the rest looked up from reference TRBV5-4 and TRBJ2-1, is ETGVTQSPTHLIKTRGQQVTLRCSSQSGHNTVSWYQQALGQGPQFIFQYYREEENGRGNFPPRFSGLQFPNYSSELNVNALELDDSALYLCASSQKQTAERNEQFFGPGTRLTVL.

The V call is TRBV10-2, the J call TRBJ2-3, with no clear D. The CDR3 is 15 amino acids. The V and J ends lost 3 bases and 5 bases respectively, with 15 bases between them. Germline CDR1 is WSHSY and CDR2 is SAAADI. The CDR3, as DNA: TGCGCCAGCAGTGATGACCAGACAATGGGAGATACGCAGTATTTT. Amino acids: CASSDDQTMGDTQYF.

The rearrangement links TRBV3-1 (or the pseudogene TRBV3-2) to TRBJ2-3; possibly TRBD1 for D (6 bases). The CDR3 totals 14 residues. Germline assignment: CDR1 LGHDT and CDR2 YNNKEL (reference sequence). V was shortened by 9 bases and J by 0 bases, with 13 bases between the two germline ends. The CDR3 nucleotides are TGTGCCAGTTCGCTGACAGGTAGCACAGATACGCAGTATTTT. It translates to CASSLTGSTDTQYF.

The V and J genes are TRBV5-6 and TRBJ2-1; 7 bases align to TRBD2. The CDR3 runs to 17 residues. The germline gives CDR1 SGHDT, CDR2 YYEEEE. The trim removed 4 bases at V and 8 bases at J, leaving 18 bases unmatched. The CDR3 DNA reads TGTGCCAGCAGCCCTAGATTGGGGAGGGCCGGTAAAGATGAGCAGTTCTTC. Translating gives CASSPRLGRAGKDEQFF.

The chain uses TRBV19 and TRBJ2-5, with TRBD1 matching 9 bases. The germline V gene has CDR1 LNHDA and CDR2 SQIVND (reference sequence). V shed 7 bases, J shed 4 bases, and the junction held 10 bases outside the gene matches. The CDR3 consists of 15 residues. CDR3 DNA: TGTGCCAGTACCTTGGGACAGGGCGTAGGAGAGACCCAGTACTTC. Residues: CASTLGQGVGETQYF.